A selection of T cell receptor beta chains follows, all from one sample in a study of blood T cell repertoires in COVID-19. The assay was immunoSEQ multiplex PCR, and TCRdb's table has in-frame clones only and misses some. Of approximately 54,000 clones detected, around 81% appear once; the ten largest clones hold around 5.3%. The sequenced sample consisted of peripheral blood. The receptors derive from a woman aged 55-70 years with acute or convalescent COVID-19. CDR3s include the opening cysteine and the closing phenylalanine or tryptophan. Each record gives: CDR3 DNA, CDR3 protein, clone size, D gene, J gene, V gene. D genes are given only for firm matches. Only part of the rows carry a size: once, few, many, or a class if the clone is expanded.

CDR3 DNA: TGTGCCAGTAGTACAGCTCTTGGACTAGCGACCGGGGAGCTGTTTTTT; CDR3 protein: CASSTALGLATGELFF; clone size: -; D gene: TRBD2; J gene: TRBJ2-2; V gene: TRBV19
CDR3 DNA: TGCGCCAGCAGCTTGGATGGGTCGGGATCACCCCTCCACTTT; CDR3 protein: CASSLDGSGSPLHF; clone size: -; D gene: -; J gene: TRBJ1-6; V gene: TRBV5-1
CDR3 DNA: TGCACCGAGTGTCATCAGCCCCAGCATTTT; CDR3 protein: CTECHQPQHF; clone size: -; D gene: -; J gene: TRBJ1-5; V gene: TRBV1
CDR3 DNA: TGCGCCAGCAGCCCCGAGGGCCTTATGGGGCAGTACTTC; CDR3 protein: CASSPEGLMGQYF; clone size: -; D gene: -; J gene: TRBJ2-7; V gene: TRBV5-1
CDR3 DNA: TGTGCCAGTAAGGGGACAGGTGACAATCAGCCCCAGCATTTT; CDR3 protein: CASKGTGDNQPQHF; clone size: many; D gene: TRBD1; J gene: TRBJ1-5; V gene: TRBV19
CDR3 DNA: TGTGCCAGCTCAGAGTGGGGGGGAACCGGGGAGCTGTTTTTT; CDR3 protein: CASSEWGGTGELFF; clone size: -; D gene: TRBD2; J gene: TRBJ2-2; V gene: TRBV6-5
CDR3 DNA: TGTGCCAGCAGCGCAGGAATAGGGGCTAGCAATCAGCCCCAGCATTTT; CDR3 protein: CASSAGIGASNQPQHF; clone size: -; D gene: -; J gene: TRBJ1-5; V gene: TRBV9
CDR3 DNA: TGCGCCAGCAGCTTGGGGCCGTCTAATGAAAAACTGTTTTTT; CDR3 protein: CASSLGPSNEKLFF; clone size: -; D gene: -; J gene: TRBJ1-4; V gene: TRBV5-1
CDR3 DNA: TGTGCCACCAGTCCGACCGGATCGGGGTATGGCTACACCTTC; CDR3 protein: CATSPTGSGYGYTF; clone size: -; D gene: -; J gene: TRBJ1-2; V gene: TRBV24-1
CDR3 DNA: TGTGCCTGGGTTAACTCCGACAGGATGAACACTGAAGCTTTCTTT; CDR3 protein: CAWVNSDRMNTEAFF; clone size: -; D gene: -; J gene: TRBJ1-1; V gene: TRBV30
CDR3 DNA: TGCGCCAGCAGCGCCACAGGGGACCCTTATAATTCACCCCTCCACTTT; CDR3 protein: CASSATGDPYNSPLHF; clone size: few; D gene: TRBD1; J gene: TRBJ1-6; V gene: TRBV5-1
CDR3 DNA: TGTGCCACCAGCAGAGGAAACCGGGACAGGGGGTATGGCTACACCTTC; CDR3 protein: CATSRGNRDRGYGYTF; clone size: -; D gene: TRBD1; J gene: TRBJ1-2; V gene: TRBV15
CDR3 DNA: TGTGCCAGCAGTCCCTTGGGGGGAGTGGGTGAGCAGTACTTC; CDR3 protein: CASSPLGGVGEQYF; clone size: -; D gene: -; J gene: TRBJ2-7; V gene: TRBV6-5
CDR3 DNA: TGTGCCAGCAGCCAAGGACAGGGAAATTCACCCCTCCACTTT; CDR3 protein: CASSQGQGNSPLHF; clone size: few; D gene: TRBD1; J gene: TRBJ1-6; V gene: TRBV3-1/TRBV3-2
CDR3 DNA: TGTGCCAGCCCTCAAACGAGCCAAGAGACCCAGTACTTC; CDR3 protein: CASPQTSQETQYF; clone size: -; D gene: -; J gene: TRBJ2-5; V gene: TRBV2
CDR3 DNA: TGTGCCAGCAGCGCCCAAACTACCGAAAAACTGTTTTTT; CDR3 protein: CASSAQTTEKLFF; clone size: once; D gene: -; J gene: TRBJ1-4; V gene: TRBV6-5
CDR3 DNA: TGCGCCAGCAGCCCCGGGACTAGCGCCCAAGATACGCAGTATTTT; CDR3 protein: CASSPGTSAQDTQYF; clone size: -; D gene: TRBD2; J gene: TRBJ2-3; V gene: TRBV5-1
CDR3 DNA: TGCGCCAGCAGCCGAGGAGTAGCGGAAAAAGAGACCCAGTACTTC; CDR3 protein: CASSRGVAEKETQYF; clone size: -; D gene: -; J gene: TRBJ2-5; V gene: TRBV5-1
CDR3 DNA: TGTGCCAGCAGGGGGGATGGACAGTACTACGAGCAGTACTTC; CDR3 protein: CASRGDGQYYEQYF; clone size: -; D gene: -; J gene: TRBJ2-7; V gene: TRBV6-5
CDR3 DNA: TGTGCCAGCAGTTTATGGCTACAAGGGGCTAGCACAGATACGCAGTATTTT; CDR3 protein: CASSLWLQGASTDTQYF; clone size: -; D gene: -; J gene: TRBJ2-3; V gene: TRBV28
CDR3 DNA: TGTGCCATCAGTGAGTCGAATCGGGGGTATGGCTACACCTTC; CDR3 protein: CAISESNRGYGYTF; clone size: -; D gene: -; J gene: TRBJ1-2; V gene: TRBV10-3
CDR3 DNA: TGTGCCAGCAGCTTGGACAGCAGCAATCAGCCCCAGCATTTT; CDR3 protein: CASSLDSSNQPQHF; clone size: -; D gene: -; J gene: TRBJ1-5; V gene: TRBV7-9
CDR3 DNA: TGTGCCTGGAGCTTCCGGACACCCCAGCCTAGCAATCAGCCCCAGCATTTT; CDR3 protein: CAWSFRTPQPSNQPQHF; clone size: -; D gene: -; J gene: TRBJ1-5; V gene: TRBV30
CDR3 DNA: TGTGCCAGCAACCTAAGAAACCGCGTGATATTAGCTTTCTTT; CDR3 protein: CASNLRNRVILAFF; clone size: -; D gene: -; J gene: TRBJ1-1; V gene: TRBV21-1
CDR3 DNA: TGTGCCAGCAGCTTAGACTGGTACGAGCAGTACTTC; CDR3 protein: CASSLDWYEQYF; clone size: -; D gene: -; J gene: TRBJ2-7; V gene: TRBV7-9
CDR3 DNA: TGTGCCAGCAGCCTGGGACTAGCGGGAGGAGCCTACGAGCAGTACTTC; CDR3 protein: CASSLGLAGGAYEQYF; clone size: -; D gene: TRBD2; J gene: TRBJ2-7; V gene: TRBV7-8
CDR3 DNA: TGTGCCAGCAGGGTCGGGACAGGACGTCGCAATCAGCCCCAGCATTTT; CDR3 protein: CASRVGTGRRNQPQHF; clone size: -; D gene: TRBD1; J gene: TRBJ1-5; V gene: TRBV2
CDR3 DNA: TGTGCCAGCAGTCGCCGGGACAGTTCCTACAATGAGCAGTTCTTC; CDR3 protein: CASSRRDSSYNEQFF; clone size: -; D gene: TRBD1; J gene: TRBJ2-1; V gene: TRBV6-5
CDR3 DNA: TGTGCCTGGAGTACACGGGGACTCTACAATCAGCCCCAGCATTTT; CDR3 protein: CAWSTRGLYNQPQHF; clone size: -; D gene: -; J gene: TRBJ1-5; V gene: TRBV30
CDR3 DNA: TGTGCCAGCAGCTTAGCTGTCAGGGACAATCAGCCCCAGCATTTT; CDR3 protein: CASSLAVRDNQPQHF; clone size: -; D gene: -; J gene: TRBJ1-5; V gene: TRBV7-2
CDR3 DNA: TGTGCCAGCACCTCCGGGGCGGGAGGGTCCTACGAGCAGTACTTC; CDR3 protein: CASTSGAGGSYEQYF; clone size: few; D gene: TRBD2; J gene: TRBJ2-7; V gene: TRBV6-5
CDR3 DNA: TGTGCCAGCAGTTCCAAAAACGTTCAGGGCTACACCTTC; CDR3 protein: CASSSKNVQGYTF; clone size: -; D gene: -; J gene: TRBJ1-2; V gene: TRBV28
CDR3 DNA: TGTGCCAGCAGTGAAGTGGGAGGGCCTGTTGAAAAACTGTTTTTT; CDR3 protein: CASSEVGGPVEKLFF; clone size: -; D gene: -; J gene: TRBJ1-4; V gene: TRBV2
CDR3 DNA: TGTGCCAGTAGCACGAGCACCAACTCCTACGAGCAGTACTTC; CDR3 protein: CASSTSTNSYEQYF; clone size: -; D gene: -; J gene: TRBJ2-7; V gene: TRBV19
CDR3 DNA: TGTGCCAGCAGTTCCCCCCCCTTCCTCACAGATACGCAGTATTTT; CDR3 protein: CASSSPPFLTDTQYF; clone size: -; D gene: -; J gene: TRBJ2-3; V gene: TRBV27
CDR3 DNA: TGTGCTAGCATTACGAAAAATTGGACAGGGAGCCACGAGCAGTACTTC; CDR3 protein: CASITKNWTGSHEQYF; clone size: -; D gene: TRBD1; J gene: TRBJ2-7; V gene: TRBV7-7
CDR3 DNA: TGTGCCAGCAGCTTAGCGGGGACAGGGGGCTACGAGCAGTACTTC; CDR3 protein: CASSLAGTGGYEQYF; clone size: once; D gene: TRBD1; J gene: TRBJ2-7; V gene: TRBV7-3
CDR3 DNA: TGTGCCAGCAGCTTAGGGCAGGGGGAGAACACTGAAGCTTTCTTT; CDR3 protein: CASSLGQGENTEAFF; clone size: few; D gene: TRBD1; J gene: TRBJ1-1; V gene: TRBV13
CDR3 DNA: TGTGCCAGCAGCCAATCGCTCGGACAGGGAAGGAATGGCTACACCTTC; CDR3 protein: CASSQSLGQGRNGYTF; clone size: once; D gene: TRBD1; J gene: TRBJ1-2; V gene: TRBV14
CDR3 DNA: TGTGCCAGCAGGAAACAAATGGACTCAGCTCAGACTTTCTTT; CDR3 protein: CASRKQMDSAQTFF; clone size: -; D gene: -; J gene: TRBJ1-1; V gene: TRBV25-1
CDR3 DNA: TGTGCCAGCAGCTTAGGGCTCCAGCGGACCGGGGAGCTGTTTTTT; CDR3 protein: CASSLGLQRTGELFF; clone size: -; D gene: -; J gene: TRBJ2-2; V gene: TRBV11-2
CDR3 DNA: TGTGCCACCAGTGATGCCCGACAGAGCGAAAAACTGTTTTTT; CDR3 protein: CATSDARQSEKLFF; clone size: -; D gene: -; J gene: TRBJ1-4; V gene: TRBV24-1
CDR3 DNA: TGTGCCAGCAGCCAGCTAACGAGCGAGCAGTTCTTC; CDR3 protein: CASSQLTSEQFF; clone size: -; D gene: -; J gene: TRBJ2-1; V gene: TRBV3-1/TRBV3-2
CDR3 DNA: TGCGCCAGCAGCTCCGCGGGGCAGGTGGATAATTCACCCCTCCACTTT; CDR3 protein: CASSSAGQVDNSPLHF; clone size: -; D gene: -; J gene: TRBJ1-6; V gene: TRBV5-1
CDR3 DNA: TGTGCCAGCGGAAGCACTGCGGGCACTGAAGCTTTCTTT; CDR3 protein: CASGSTAGTEAFF; clone size: -; D gene: -; J gene: TRBJ1-1; V gene: TRBV6-5
CDR3 DNA: TGTGCCAGCAGCTTCCCTTCAACTATGAACACTGAAGCTTTCTTT; CDR3 protein: CASSFPSTMNTEAFF; clone size: medium-sized; D gene: -; J gene: TRBJ1-1; V gene: TRBV7-6
CDR3 DNA: TGTGCCAGCAGCTTAGCCCACGGCGGACTGGGGTACAATGAGCAGTTCTTC; CDR3 protein: CASSLAHGGLGYNEQFF; clone size: once; D gene: -; J gene: TRBJ2-1; V gene: TRBV7-9
CDR3 DNA: TGTGCCAGTAGTATAGCCCGGACACTTAATCAGCCCCAGCATTTT; CDR3 protein: CASSIARTLNQPQHF; clone size: -; D gene: -; J gene: TRBJ1-5; V gene: TRBV19
CDR3 DNA: TGTGCCAGCAGCCCTAGACTAGCGGGGGGGCAAGAGACCCAGTACTTC; CDR3 protein: CASSPRLAGGQETQYF; clone size: -; D gene: TRBD2; J gene: TRBJ2-5; V gene: TRBV11-2
CDR3 DNA: TGTGCCAGCAGTTCGCGACAGGGGGCGCGTACAGATACGCAGTATTTT; CDR3 protein: CASSSRQGARTDTQYF; clone size: -; D gene: TRBD1; J gene: TRBJ2-3; V gene: TRBV27
CDR3 DNA: TGTGCCGGACAGGGCATGGGATGGTTCACAGATACGCAGTATTTT; CDR3 protein: CAGQGMGWFTDTQYF; clone size: -; D gene: TRBD1; J gene: TRBJ2-3; V gene: TRBV24-1
CDR3 DNA: TGTGCCAGCAATCGGGACAGCCCCTATTCACCCCTCCACTTT; CDR3 protein: CASNRDSPYSPLHF; clone size: -; D gene: TRBD1; J gene: TRBJ1-6; V gene: TRBV2
CDR3 DNA: TGTGCCACCAGTGTGGGAGGGATCGATGGCTACACCTTC; CDR3 protein: CATSVGGIDGYTF; clone size: -; D gene: -; J gene: TRBJ1-2; V gene: TRBV24-1
CDR3 DNA: TGTGCCAGCAGGTCCGGGACTAGCGGCCGGCGGGGCACAGATACGCAGTATTTT; CDR3 protein: CASRSGTSGRRGTDTQYF; clone size: -; D gene: TRBD2; J gene: TRBJ2-3; V gene: TRBV3-1/TRBV3-2
CDR3 DNA: TGTGCCAGCAGAGGACAGGGGCTCGAGCAGTACTTC; CDR3 protein: CASRGQGLEQYF; clone size: -; D gene: TRBD1; J gene: TRBJ2-7; V gene: TRBV5-5